Listed below are T cell receptor beta chains from one sample, sequenced in a study of T-cell reconstitution after alpha-beta-depleted transplantation in children. TCRdb used MiXCR to reprocess the PCR reads, holding one entry per CDR3 protein. Among 17,000 or so distinct CDR3 sequences listed, approximately 13% were seen once. Sequenced material: PBMCs, mostly from graft donor cells, taken 180 days after TCRalphabeta/CD19-depleted stem cell transplant. All receptors derive from a boy younger than two who had a stem cell transplant for Wiskott-Aldrich syndrome, so the T cells may come from the graft donor. The CDR3 runs from the conserved cysteine through the conserved F or W. Fields, in order: J gene, V gene, CDR3 length, D gene, clone size, CDR3 protein, CDR3 DNA. A D gene is named only where the DNA matches it firmly. The size entry is marked missing in some rows and otherwise reads once, few, many or a size class.

TRBJ1-4	TRBV24-1	12	.	few	CATSDFDEKLFF	TGTGCCACCAGTGATTTCGATGAAAAACTGTTTTTT
TRBJ1-1	TRBV7-9	13	.	.	CASSFLSDTEAFF	TGTGCCAGCAGCTTTTTGTCAGACACTGAAGCTTTCTTT
TRBJ2-6	TRBV30	17	TRBD1	many	CAWVRDREDSGANVLTF	TGTGCCTGGGTCCGGGACAGGGAGGACTCTGGGGCCAACGTCCTGACTTTC
TRBJ2-1	TRBV19	13	.	few	CASRKQGPDEQFF	TGTGCCAGTAGGAAACAGGGCCCGGATGAGCAGTTCTTC
TRBJ2-2	TRBV6-5	16	TRBD1	many	CASSFPRGGGTGELFF	TGTGCCAGCAGTTTCCCGAGAGGGGGCGGCACCGGGGAGCTGTTTTTT
TRBJ1-1	TRBV9	13	.	many	CASSVQGNTEAFF	TGTGCCAGCAGCGTACAGGGAAACACTGAAGCTTTCTTT
TRBJ2-5	TRBV6-1	17	TRBD2	many	CASRLVGLAGDRETQYF	TGTGCCAGCAGGCTGGTTGGGCTAGCGGGAGATCGAGAGACCCAGTACTTC
TRBJ1-2	TRBV2	14	.	.	CASSGTVNLYGYTF	TGTGCCAGCAGTGGGACAGTGAATCTCTATGGCTACACCTTC
TRBJ1-5	TRBV2	14	TRBD1	.	CASSEQGAIQPQHF	TGTGCCAGCAGTGAACAGGGGGCGATTCAGCCCCAGCATTTT
TRBJ1-1	TRBV7-9	14	.	many	CASSPWTVNTEAFF	TGTGCCAGCAGCCCATGGACAGTGAACACTGAAGCTTTCTTT
TRBJ1-4	TRBV15	16	.	.	CATSTLRRATNEKLFF	TGTGCCACCAGCACCCTCCGCAGGGCAACTAATGAAAAACTGTTTTTT
TRBJ2-5	TRBV3-1	17	TRBD2	.	CATCQESPLAGGETQYF	TGTGCCACCTGCCAAGAGTCGCCCCTAGCGGGGGGGGAGACCCAGTACTTC
TRBJ2-1	TRBV5-1	14	TRBD2	few	CASSLSGMGYEQFF	TGCGCCAGCAGCCTTAGCGGGATGGGGTATGAGCAGTTCTTC
TRBJ2-1	TRBV20-1	14	.	many	CSARIAASYNEQFF	TGCAGTGCTAGAATCGCTGCGAGCTACAATGAGCAGTTCTTC